This record covers a single T cell receptor beta chain. The sample comes from a study of response to subunit inactivated influenza vaccine. Via MiXCR, TCRdb re-called the RT-PCR reads, giving one row per CDR3 protein. The table has 250,000 to 350,000 distinct CDR3 sequences, approximately 23% seen once; the top ten hold over 9%. This clonotype was sampled from a man aged 45-69 years who received an inactivated influenza vaccine. This material consisted of PBMCs from blood, taken less than 22 months after vaccination.

The CDR3 nucleotides read TGTGCCAGCAGCCAATATCGGGGGACGGGTGAAGCTTTCTTT. It translates to CASSQYRGTGEAFF. V gene TRBV3-1 combines with J gene TRBJ1-1; D possibly corresponds to TRBD1 (5 bases). Trimming removed 2 bases from V and 7 bases from J, with 14 bases in between. Germline V gene lookup returns CDR1 LGHDT and CDR2 YNNKEL (reference sequence). The CDR3 loop spans 14 amino acids.